The 2 T cell receptor beta chains reported below all come from one sample, sequenced in a study of tumor and adjacent non-tumor tissue in lung cancer. Three rounds of nested PCR, following a modified ARM-PCR protocol, produced the TCRbeta library. TCRdb re-derived calls from the multiplex PCR reads in MiXCR, one entry per CDR3 protein. The table shows tens of thousands of distinct CDR3 sequences, with just under 75% occurring only once. No cell sorting was done before RNA was extracted from the tissue. The sample was lung tumor tissue. These receptors all stem from a middle-aged woman with non-small cell lung cancer.

There are a few counts of this clonotype. One junction end does not reproduce the germline sequence, and a read error may be involved. The rearrangement joins TRBV12-3 or TRBV12-4 to TRBJ1-5, with a weak D call TRBD1 (5 bases). The CDR3 consists of 13 residues. The CDR3 DNA reads TGTGCTAGCAGTTCTCGGGGGTCAACTCCCCAGCGTTTT. Protein sequence: CASSSRGSTPQRF.

This clonotype was detected only a few times. The junction and the germline gene differ at one end; a read error may be behind it. The rearrangement uses TRBV11-1 and TRBJ2-3; D not resolved. The germline V gene has CDR1 SGHAT and CDR2 FQDESV (reference sequence). The length of the CDR3 is 15 residues. In DNA form, the CDR3 reads TGTGCTAGCAGCCGTCTGCCTGTAAACACAGATACGCAGTATTTT. It is translated as CASSRLPVNTDTQYF.